The T cell receptor (beta chain) under discussion was sequenced for a study of CD8 T cells in Susac syndrome. General study results and limits: The study conceded that relatively few individuals underwent its TCR sequencing and HLA analysis.

RNA totalling about 0.45 to 1 ug underwent reverse transcription with random hexamers. It was immunoSEQ multiplex PCR that amplified TCR beta CDR3 across 54 Vbeta and 13 Jbeta. Each CDR3 protein gets one entry after TCRdb re-called the immunoSEQ multiplex PCR reads with MiXCR. The sample lists about 94,000 distinct CDR3 sequences; roughly 94% were seen once. TCR beta from blood CD8+ and CD4+ T cells was sequenced. Through negative isolation, CD4+ and CD8+ T cells were obtained, while TEMRA cells were enriched using FACS. This clonotype appeared a single time. Its specificity is not known. Per the germline V gene, CDR1 is SGHRS and CDR2 is YFSETQ. The V end lost 1 base, the J end lost 9 bases, and 19 bases lay between the germline ends. The CDR3 loop spans 15 amino acids.

The receptor was isolated from a human donor with Susac syndrome. The rearrangement uses TRBV5-1 and TRBJ2-5, with a weak D call TRBD1 (7 bases). Specimen: CD4+ T cells from PBMCs. The CDR3 coding sequence is TGCGCCAGCAGCTTGAAGGTGTCAGGGGGGCAGGCCCAGTACTTC. Amino acid sequence: CASSLKVSGGQAQYF.